Given below is one T cell receptor beta chain in context. J gave up 7 bases and V 4 bases, and 8 bases lay outside the gene matches. This CDR3 comprises 14 residues. In germline, CDR1 is SGHRS, CDR2 YFSETQ. These data come from a study of blood T cell repertoires in COVID-19. Clones were sequenced by immunoSEQ multiplex PCR, and TCRdb holds only the in-frame ones, with some missing. Found here are about 190,000 clones, about 85% of them singletons; the top ten hold about 1%. The chain recombines TRBV5-1 with TRBJ2-1; 7 bases are shared with TRBD2. The sample taken for sequencing was peripheral blood. This TCR was recovered from a man aged 25-40 years with acute or convalescent COVID-19. DNA of the CDR3: TGCGCCAGCAGCCGGGGAGGCGGGAGTAATGAGCAGTTCTTC. It codes for CASSRGGGSNEQFF.